This T cell receptor (beta chain) was obtained from a study of blood T cell repertoires in COVID-19. The CDR3 is 14 amino acids. The germline V gene has CDR1 SQVTM and CDR2 ANQGSEA. Trimming cost V 6 bases and J 3 bases; bases outside gene matches: 10. The data were produced by immunoSEQ multiplex PCR, yet TCRdb's version contains in-frame clones alone and is incomplete. The sample has about 320,000 clones, more than 70% seen once. The sequenced sample consisted of peripheral blood. The V and J genes are TRBV29-1 and TRBJ2-7; TRBD2 matches 8 bases. This sequence originates from a man between 18 and 29 years old who had recovered from COVID-19. CDR3 amino acids: CSVAGGWGDYEQYF. CDR3 nucleotide sequence: TGCAGCGTGGCGGGGGGTTGGGGGGACTACGAGCAGTACTTC.